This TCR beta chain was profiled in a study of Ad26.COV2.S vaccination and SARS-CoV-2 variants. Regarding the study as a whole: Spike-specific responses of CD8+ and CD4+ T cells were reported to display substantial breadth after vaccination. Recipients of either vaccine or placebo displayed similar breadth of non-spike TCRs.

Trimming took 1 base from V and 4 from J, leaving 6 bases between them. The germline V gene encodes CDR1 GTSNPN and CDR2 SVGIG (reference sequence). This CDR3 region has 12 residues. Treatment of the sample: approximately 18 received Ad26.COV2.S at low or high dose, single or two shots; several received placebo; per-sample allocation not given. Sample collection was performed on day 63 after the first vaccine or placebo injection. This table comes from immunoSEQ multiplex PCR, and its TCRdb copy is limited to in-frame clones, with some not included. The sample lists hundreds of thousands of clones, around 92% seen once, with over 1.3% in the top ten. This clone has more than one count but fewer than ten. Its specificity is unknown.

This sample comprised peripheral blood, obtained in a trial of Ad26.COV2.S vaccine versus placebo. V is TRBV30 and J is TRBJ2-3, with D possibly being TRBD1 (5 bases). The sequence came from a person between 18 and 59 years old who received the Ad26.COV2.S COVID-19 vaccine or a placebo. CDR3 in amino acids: CAWSATADTQYF. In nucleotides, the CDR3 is TGTGCCTGGAGTGCGACAGCAGATACGCAGTATTTT. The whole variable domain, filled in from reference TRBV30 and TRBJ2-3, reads SQTIHQWPATLVQPVGSPLSLECTVEGTSNPNLYWYRQAAGRGLQLLFYSVGIGQISSEVPQNLSASRPQDRQFILSSKKLLLSDSGFYLCAWSATADTQYFGPGTRLTVL.